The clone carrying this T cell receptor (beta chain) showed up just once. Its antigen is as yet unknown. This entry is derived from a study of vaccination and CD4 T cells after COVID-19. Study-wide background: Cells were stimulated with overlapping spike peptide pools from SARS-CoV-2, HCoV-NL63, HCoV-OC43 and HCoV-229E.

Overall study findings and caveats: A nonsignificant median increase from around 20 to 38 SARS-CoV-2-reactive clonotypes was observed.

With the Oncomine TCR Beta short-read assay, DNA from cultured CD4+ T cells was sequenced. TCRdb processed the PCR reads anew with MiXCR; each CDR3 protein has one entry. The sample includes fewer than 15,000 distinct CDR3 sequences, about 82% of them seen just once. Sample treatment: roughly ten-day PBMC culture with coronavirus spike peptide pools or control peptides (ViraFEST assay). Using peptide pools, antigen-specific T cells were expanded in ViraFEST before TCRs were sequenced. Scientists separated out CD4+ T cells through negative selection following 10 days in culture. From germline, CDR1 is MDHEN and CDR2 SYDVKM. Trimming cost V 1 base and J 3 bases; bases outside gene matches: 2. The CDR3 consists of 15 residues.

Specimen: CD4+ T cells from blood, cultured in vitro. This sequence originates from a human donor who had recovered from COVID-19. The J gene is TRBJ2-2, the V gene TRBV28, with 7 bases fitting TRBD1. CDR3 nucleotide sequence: TGTGCCAGCAGTTTATTTGACAGGGACACCGGGGAGCTGTTTTTT. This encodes CASSLFDRDTGELFF.